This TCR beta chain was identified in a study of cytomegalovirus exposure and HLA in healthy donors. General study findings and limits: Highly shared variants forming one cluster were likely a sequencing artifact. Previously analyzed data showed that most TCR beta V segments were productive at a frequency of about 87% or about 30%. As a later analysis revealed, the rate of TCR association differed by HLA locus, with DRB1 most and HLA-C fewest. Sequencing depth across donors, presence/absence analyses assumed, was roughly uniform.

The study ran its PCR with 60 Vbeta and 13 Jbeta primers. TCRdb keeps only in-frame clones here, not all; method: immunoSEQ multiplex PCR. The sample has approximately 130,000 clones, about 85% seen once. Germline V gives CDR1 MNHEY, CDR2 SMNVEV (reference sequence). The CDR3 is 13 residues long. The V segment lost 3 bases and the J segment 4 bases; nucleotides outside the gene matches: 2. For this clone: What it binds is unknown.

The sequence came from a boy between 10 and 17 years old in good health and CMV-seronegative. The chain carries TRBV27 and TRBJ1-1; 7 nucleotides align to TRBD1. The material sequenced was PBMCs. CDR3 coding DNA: TGTGCCAGCAGTTTTGACAGGGTCACTGAAGCTTTCTTT. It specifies CASSFDRVTEAFF.